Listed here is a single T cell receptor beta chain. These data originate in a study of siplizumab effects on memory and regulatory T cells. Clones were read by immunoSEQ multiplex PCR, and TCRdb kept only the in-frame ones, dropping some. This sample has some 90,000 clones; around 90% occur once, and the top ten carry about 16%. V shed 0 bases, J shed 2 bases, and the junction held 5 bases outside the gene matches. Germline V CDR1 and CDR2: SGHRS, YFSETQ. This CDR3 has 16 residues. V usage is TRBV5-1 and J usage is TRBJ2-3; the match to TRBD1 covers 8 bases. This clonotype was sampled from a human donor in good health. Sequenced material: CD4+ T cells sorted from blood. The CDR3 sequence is CASSLGDRGFTDTQYF. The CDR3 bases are TGCGCCAGCAGCTTGGGTGACAGGGGATTCACAGATACGCAGTATTTT.